One and the same sample provided the 18 T cell receptor beta chains below, sequenced in a study of OX40 agonist ivuxolimab in advanced cancers. Assay: immunoSEQ multiplex PCR; the TCRdb copy retains only in-frame clones and omits some. The table has 7,000 to 9,500 clones, around nine tenths seen once; the top ten hold 10% to 12%. Sample: CD4+ or CD8+ T cells sorted from blood, taken in a trial of the OX40 agonist ivuxolimab. The receptors shown here come from an adult with an advanced solid tumor such as melanoma, head and neck, liver or kidney cancer.

This clone was detected only a few times. This sequence joins TRBV5-6 and TRBJ2-7; D might be TRBD1 or TRBD2, each matching 5 bases. The V gene's germline CDR1 is SGHDT and CDR2 YYEEEE. Trimming took 2 bases from V and 0 from J, leaving 9 bases between them. The CDR3 is made up of 14 amino acids. The CDR3 DNA reads TGTGCCAGCAGCTTTGAGGGGAGCTCCTACGAGCAGTACTTC. Translating it yields CASSFEGSSYEQYF.

This clone was seen more than once but under ten times. The chain employs TRBV10-3 and TRBJ2-3; 7 nucleotides align to TRBD2. Losses at the gene ends were 4 bases for V and 6 bases for J; bases not matched to a gene: 4. The CDR3 has 13 residues. Looked up from germline, CDR1 is ENHRY and CDR2 is SYGVKD. DNA of the CDR3: TGTGCCATCAGTGGAGCGGGACCTGATACGCAGTATTTT. It encodes CAISGAGPDTQYF.

The chain links TRBV19 to TRBJ2-3; 7 bases are a match to TRBD1. CDR1 is LNHDA and CDR2 is SQIVND in the germline V gene (reference sequence). The V and J ends lost 7 bases and 13 bases, in that order; junction bases with no gene match: 8. The CDR3 consists of 11 residues. The CDR3 nucleotides read TGTGCCAGTAAACAGGGGCAACTAAAGTATTTT. It translates to CASKQGQLKYF. Full variable domain (outside the CDR3, taken from reference TRBV19 and TRBJ2-3): DGGITQSPKYLFRKEGQNVTLSCEQNLNHDAMYWYRQDPGQGLRLIYYSQIVNDFQKGDIAEGYSVSREKKESFPLTVTSAQKNPTAFYLCASKQGQLKYFGPGTRLTVL.

The table lists this clone with a count of one. This CDR3 reads CASSQDSEKLFF. The CDR3 region has the DNA TGTGCCAGCAGCCAGGACTCCGAAAAACTGTTTTTT. V and J are TRBV7-6 and TRBJ1-4; D remains unclear. Germline V lookup: CDR1 SGHVS, CDR2 FNYEAQ. Trimming removed 5 bases from V and 8 bases from J, with 9 bases in between. This CDR3 contains 12 residues.

This clone was detected once. The chain employs TRBV6-6 and TRBJ2-5; 10 bases match TRBD2. Germline V gene lookup returns CDR1 MNHNY and CDR2 SVGAGI (reference sequence). This CDR3 is 15 amino acids long. V lost 2 bases to trimming and J lost 2 bases; unmatched junction nucleotides: 2. As DNA, the CDR3 is TGTGCCAGCAGTTACCCGACTAGCGGGCAAGAGACCCAGTACTTC. Its translation: CASSYPTSGQETQYF.

V is TRBV5-4 and J is TRBJ1-3; possible D gene TRBD1, 5 bases. Germline assignment: CDR1 SGHNT and CDR2 YYREEE (reference sequence). V shed 0 bases and J shed 4 bases, with 5 bases lying between them. CDR3 length: 13 residues. This chain's CDR3 is CASSLGGGNTIYF. CDR3 sequence (DNA): TGTGCCAGCAGCTTGGGGGGCGGAAACACCATATATTTT. Complete variable domain (other parts from reference TRBV5-4 and TRBJ1-3): ETGVTQSPTHLIKTRGQQVTLRCSSQSGHNTVSWYQQALGQGPQFIFQYYREEENGRGNFPPRFSGLQFPNYSSELNVNALELDDSALYLCASSLGGGNTIYFGEGSWLTVV.

This chain links TRBV6-1 with TRBJ1-6; the D gene is possibly TRBD1 (5 bases). The CDR3 runs to 15 residues. The V gene lost 3 bases and the J gene lost 7 bases, with 13 bases spanning the gap. Germline assignment: CDR1 MNHNS and CDR2 SASEGT. CDR3 sequence reads: CASSDRGPYNSPLHF. For the CDR3, the DNA is TGTGCCAGCAGTGATCGGGGCCCTTACAATTCACCCCTCCACTTT.

This clone is judged large. The chain combines TRBV6-5 with TRBJ2-7; perhaps TRBD2 as D (5 bases). The CDR3 runs to 13 residues. The germline V gene has CDR1 MNHEY and CDR2 SVGAGI. Trimming took off 0 bases at V and 7 bases at J, with 10 bases between the two ends. The CDR3 DNA reads TGTGCCAGCAGTTACTCCCCTGGCGGGGAGCAGTACTTC. It encodes CASSYSPGGEQYF.

The V gene is TRBV27, the J gene TRBJ1-6; D uncertain. The V gene's germline CDR1 is MNHEY and CDR2 SMNVEV (reference sequence). CDR3 length: 14 amino acids. Trimming stripped 3 bases from V and 10 bases from J, with 13 bases between. The DNA of the CDR3 is TGTGCCAGCAGTTTCCCTCCCCCGGGGTCACCCCTCCACTTT. It encodes CASSFPPPGSPLHF.

The CDR3, as DNA: TGTGCCAGCAGCTTAATTTCGGTTGGCTCTATGGGATTATACGAGCAGTACTTC. As protein: CASSLISVGSMGLYEQYF. V is TRBV7-9 and J is TRBJ2-7, with D unclear. Per the germline V gene, CDR1 is SEHNR and CDR2 is FQNEAQ (reference sequence). This CDR3 has 18 residues. Trimming cost V 2 bases and J 4 bases, with 24 bases left between them.

The chain is built from TRBV27 and TRBJ2-1; no reliable D call. CDR1 is MNHEY, CDR2 SMNVEV, per germline (reference sequence). The CDR3 spans 12 residues. The V end was cut by 3 bases, the J end by 3 bases, with 3 bases between. The CDR3 bases are TGTGCCAGCAGTTTTCTCTACAATGAGCAGTTCTTC. Translated, it gives CASSFLYNEQFF.

This clone has just one count. In DNA, the CDR3 is TGTGCCAGCAGTCTCCGGACAGGGAACTACACCTTC. As protein: CASSLRTGNYTF. V gene TRBV2 combines with J gene TRBJ1-2, with 8 bases identical to TRBD1. CDR3 length: 12 residues. Germline V CDR1 and CDR2: SNHLY, FYNNEI. With 5 bases clipped from V and 10 bases from J, the junction kept 6 bases outside the gene matches.

V is TRBV28 and J is TRBJ1-3; D uncertain. The V gene lost 4 bases and the J gene lost 0 bases, with 13 bases spanning the gap. Germline values: CDR1 MDHEN, CDR2 SYDVKM. The CDR3 has 16 residues. The CDR3 nucleotides are TGTGCCAGCAGTTACTCCCTCAGTGGCTCTGGAAACACCATATATTTT. Translating it yields CASSYSLSGSGNTIYF.

The chain employs TRBV2 and TRBJ2-3, with 13 nucleotides matching TRBD2. This CDR3 spans 14 amino acids. Germline lookup yields CDR1 SNHLY and CDR2 FYNNEI. V lost 8 bases and J lost 5; bases outside the gene matches: 4. The CDR3 DNA follows: TGTGCCAGCTTGGGACTAGCGGGGTTAGATACGCAGTATTTT. It encodes CASLGLAGLDTQYF.

V is TRBV7-8 and J is TRBJ1-5; D is undetermined. CDR1 and CDR2 from the germline V gene are SGHVS and FQNEAQ. V lost 3 bases and J 2 bases, leaving 5 bases between the germline ends. CDR3 size: 13 residues. The DNA for the CDR3 is TGTGCCAGCAGCTTCGGGGGCAATCAGCCCCAGCATTTT. It encodes CASSFGGNQPQHF.

The genes are TRBV14 and TRBJ1-5, with no clear D. CDR1 SGHDN and CDR2 FVKESK come from the germline V gene. V lost 1 base, J lost 5 bases, and 9 bases lay in between. This CDR3 region has 14 residues. CDR3 DNA: TGTGCCAGCAGCCAAGGAGACGGATATCAGCCCCAGCATTTT. It codes for CASSQGDGYQPQHF.

In nucleotides, the CDR3 is TGTGCCAGCAGTCCCGGGGGGTACGCCGGGGAGCTGTTTTTT. It specifies CASSPGGYAGELFF. This chain connects TRBV27 to TRBJ2-2; 7 bases agree with TRBD2. The germline gives CDR1 MNHEY, CDR2 SMNVEV (reference sequence). The CDR3 consists of 14 residues. V lost 5 bases to trimming and J lost 6 bases; unmatched junction nucleotides: 6.

This clone was found once. This chain joins TRBV2 and TRBJ2-5; D not resolved. From germline, CDR1 is SNHLY and CDR2 FYNNEI. This CDR3 has 13 amino acids. The ends were cut back, 4 bases at V and 6 bases at J, with 12 bases in the middle. The CDR3 is CASSARFSKTQYF. The CDR3 region has the DNA TGTGCCAGCAGTGCCAGGTTCAGTAAGACCCAGTACTTC.